This entry lists 17 T cell receptor beta chains sequenced from one sample in a study of blood T cell repertoires in COVID-19. Sequenced by immunoSEQ multiplex PCR; TCRdb stores in-frame clones only, minus some. Among about 180,000 clones listed, about 85% were seen once. Sequenced input: peripheral blood. All receptors derive from a woman aged 25 to 39 with active or convalescent COVID-19.

The chain carries TRBV6-6 and TRBJ1-5; 7 bases agree with TRBD1. V was pared by 4 bases and J by 6 bases, with 3 bases of the junction left unmatched. CDR1 and CDR2 from the germline V gene are MNHNY and SVGAGI (reference sequence). The CDR3 is made up of 13 amino acids. The CDR3 is CASSLTGIQPQHF. CDR3 nucleotides: TGTGCCAGCAGTTTGACAGGGATTCAGCCCCAGCATTTT.

V gene TRBV2 combines with J gene TRBJ2-1, with D possibly TRBD1 on 6 matching bases. The length of the CDR3 is 16 residues. Per the germline V gene, CDR1 is SNHLY and CDR2 is FYNNEI. V lost 6 bases to trimming and J lost 0 bases, with 15 bases between them. CDR3 coding DNA: TGTGCCAGCAGCCAAAACAGGGTTCCCTCCTACAATGAGCAGTTCTTC. Its translation is CASSQNRVPSYNEQFF.

The genes are TRBV19 and TRBJ1-5; no definite D call. CDR3 length equals 17 residues. The V gene's germline CDR1 is LNHDA and CDR2 SQIVND (reference sequence). V lost 7 bases and J lost 0, with 19 bases in between. This CDR3 reads CASTAIGGTNSNQPQHF. The CDR3 nucleotides read TGTGCCAGTACCGCGATAGGAGGCACTAATAGCAATCAGCCCCAGCATTTT. Supplemented by reference TRBV19 and TRBJ1-5, the full variable domain reads DGGITQSPKYLFRKEGQNVTLSCEQNLNHDAMYWYRQDPGQGLRLIYYSQIVNDFQKGDIAEGYSVSREKKESFPLTVTSAQKNPTAFYLCASTAIGGTNSNQPQHFGDGTRLSIL.

This chain joins TRBV2 and TRBJ2-5; perhaps TRBD2 as D (5 bases). The CDR3 is 14 amino acids. The germline V and J ends were trimmed by 2 bases and 4 bases, with 11 bases remaining between them. Per the germline V gene, CDR1 is SNHLY and CDR2 is FYNNEI. Here the CDR3 reads CASSEYGLGETQYF. The DNA for the CDR3 is TGTGCCAGCAGTGAATATGGACTGGGAGAGACCCAGTACTTC. Looking up the rest from reference TRBV2 and TRBJ2-5 gives the full variable domain: EPEVTQTPSHQVTQMGQEVILRCVPISNHLYFYWYRQILGQKVEFLVSFYNNEISEKSEIFDDQFSVERPDGSNFTLKIRSTKLEDSAMYFCASSEYGLGETQYFGPGTRLLVL.

The rearrangement links TRBV7-2 to TRBJ2-7; D is possibly TRBD1 (6 bases). Looked up from germline, CDR1 is SGHTA and CDR2 is FQGNSA. The germline V and J ends were trimmed by 5 bases and 2 bases, with 13 bases remaining between them. This CDR3 is built from 14 residues. CDR3 nucleotide sequence: TGTGCCAGCAGCAGACACGGACAGACCTACGAGCAGTACTTC. Protein sequence: CASSRHGQTYEQYF.

For the CDR3, the DNA is TGCGCCAGCAGTCGCCCAGACCGGGACAGAAATAGCAATCAGCCCCAGCATTTT. Amino acid sequence: CASSRPDRDRNSNQPQHF. The rearrangement uses TRBV23-1 and TRBJ1-5; 7 bases fit TRBD1. TRBV23-1 is sorted into the ORF group, with uncertain function. The junction had 12 bases not matched to a gene; V was cut back by 4 bases and J by 0 bases. The CDR3 is made up of 18 amino acids.

Notes on this clone: Its ends do not fully match the called genes, so a read error is possible. V usage is TRBV11-2 and J usage is TRBJ1-2, with 7 bases that match TRBD1. CDR1 SGHAT and CDR2 FQNNGV come from the germline V gene. This CDR3 is 12 amino acids long. DNA of the CDR3: TGTGCCAGCAGCTTAGATCGGGCAGGGGGTAGCTTC. It is translated as CASSLDRAGGSF.

The J gene is TRBJ1-1, the V gene TRBV9; no clear D gene. The CDR3 consists of 15 residues. Germline V gives CDR1 SGDLS, CDR2 YYNGEE. The V gene lost 0 bases and the J gene lost 3 bases, with 12 bases spanning the gap. CDR3 sequence (DNA): TGTGCCAGCAGCGTAGGAGGGATTAGGGACACTGAAGCTTTCTTT. Translated, it gives CASSVGGIRDTEAFF. The full variable domain, completed using reference TRBV9 and TRBJ1-1, is DSGVTQTPKHLITATGQRVTLRCSPRSGDLSVYWYQQSLDQGLQFLIQYYNGEERAKGNILERFSAQQFPDLHSELNLSSLELGDSALYFCASSVGGIRDTEAFFGQGTRLTVV.

The V call is TRBV7-2, the J call TRBJ1-5; TRBD1 might be the D (5 bases). Germline V CDR1 and CDR2: SGHTA, FQGNSA. The CDR3 is 15 residues long. The V gene lost 2 bases and the J gene lost 11 bases, with 19 bases spanning the gap. Here the CDR3 DNA reads TGTGCCAGCAGCTTAATGGGGGGAGGCCCGGTGGCCCAGCATTTT. Translated: CASSLMGGGPVAQHF.

This chain joins TRBV11-2 and TRBJ1-1, with unresolved D. V was clipped by 2 bases and J by 0 bases, with 4 bases between them. The germline V gene encodes CDR1 SGHAT and CDR2 FQNNGV. The CDR3 covers 13 residues. The CDR3: CASSLTMNTEAFF. The CDR3 coding sequence is TGTGCCAGCAGCTTAACTATGAACACTGAAGCTTTCTTT.

The CDR3 region has the DNA TGTGCCAGTAGTACTAGCTTCTTCGGGCCGGATGAGCAGTTCTTC. This gives the protein CASSTSFFGPDEQFF. This chain links TRBV19 with TRBJ2-1, with D possibly TRBD2 on 5 matching bases. Trimming removed 4 bases at V and 8 bases at J, with 18 bases between. Germline V gives CDR1 LNHDA, CDR2 SQIVND (reference sequence). This CDR3 is built from 15 residues.

This chain uses TRBV9 with TRBJ1-5; TRBD1 matches 9 bases. CDR3 length: 14 amino acids. V gave up 4 bases and J gave up 4 bases; unmatched junction bases: 3. Germline V lookup: CDR1 SGDLS, CDR2 YYNGEE. CDR3 loop: CASSFGQGNQPQHF. As DNA, the CDR3 is TGTGCCAGCAGCTTTGGACAGGGGAATCAGCCCCAGCATTTT. The full variable domain, in which reference TRBV9 and TRBJ1-5 provide the parts outside the CDR3, is DSGVTQTPKHLITATGQRVTLRCSPRSGDLSVYWYQQSLDQGLQFLIQYYNGEERAKGNILERFSAQQFPDLHSELNLSSLELGDSALYFCASSFGQGNQPQHFGDGTRLSIL.

The chain joins TRBV19 to TRBJ1-2; D gene ambiguous. The CDR3 totals 12 residues. Trimming shortened V by 3 bases and J by 4 bases, and 6 bases separated the two germline ends. Germline values: CDR1 LNHDA, CDR2 SQIVND (reference sequence). The CDR3 DNA is TGTGCCAGTAGTATTCGAGGCTATGGCTACACCTTC. Translated: CASSIRGYGYTF.

In its sample, this clone was seen once. The chain joins TRBV7-2 to TRBJ2-5; 10 positions agree with TRBD2. The V and J ends lost 6 bases and 4 bases, in that order; junction bases with no gene match: 5. The CDR3 loop spans 14 amino acids. Germline V gene lookup returns CDR1 SGHTA and CDR2 FQGNSA. The CDR3 DNA reads as TGTGCCAGCAGACCCAGCGGGGGGGGAGAGACCCAGTACTTC. This translates into CASRPSGGGETQYF. Complete variable domain (other parts from reference TRBV7-2 and TRBJ2-5): GAGVSQSPSNKVTEKGKDVELRCDPISGHTALYWYRQSLGQGLEFLIYFQGNSAPDKSGLPSDRFSAERTGGSVSTLTIQRTQQEDSAVYLCASRPSGGGETQYFGPGTRLLVL.

The chain links TRBV9 to TRBJ1-4; 9 bases match TRBD1. This CDR3 spans 15 amino acids. V shed 4 bases and J 5 bases; nucleotides not matched to a gene: 6. Germline V CDR1 and CDR2: SGDLS, YYNGEE. The CDR3 spells CASSTRTGANEKLFF. CDR3 bases: TGTGCCAGCAGCACCCGGACAGGGGCGAATGAAAAACTGTTTTTT.

This chain uses TRBV13 with TRBJ2-5; TRBD2 agrees at 7 bases. V trimming: 3 bases; J trimming: 2 bases; junction bases outside the gene matches: 0. Germline-derived CDR1 and CDR2 are PRHDT and FYEKMQ (reference sequence). The CDR3 is 13 residues long. CDR3 sequence reads: CASSFGGQETQYF. CDR3 nucleotides: TGTGCCAGCAGCTTCGGGGGGCAAGAGACCCAGTACTTC.

The chain has TRBV3-1 (or the pseudogene TRBV3-2) and TRBJ1-2; possible D gene TRBD1, 6 bases. The germline V gene encodes CDR1 LGHDT and CDR2 YNNKEL (reference sequence). V lost 3 bases and J lost 8, with 19 bases in between. The CDR3 length is 15 residues. CDR3 protein: CASSQADRPLGGYTF. The CDR3 region has the DNA TGTGCCAGCAGCCAGGCTGACAGGCCCCTGGGGGGCTACACCTTC.